This TCR beta chain was observed in a study of cytomegalovirus exposure and HLA in healthy donors. The CDR3 is 16 residues long. Trimming removed 4 bases from V and 7 bases from J, with 21 bases in between. Germline lookup yields CDR1 SGHRS and CDR2 YFSETQ. Study-level results: Excluded were some V segments that proved indistinguishable, including TRBV6-2 and TRBV6-3. Association of 16,951 TCR beta sequences with HLA alleles was found at 0.05 false discovery rate in a later analysis. According to the study, some 160 TCR beta chains were cytomegalovirus-associated.

As regards this clone: The antigen remains unidentified.

60 Vbeta and 13 Jbeta primers were used in PCR. Profiling relied on immunoSEQ multiplex PCR, and the TCRdb table lists in-frame clones only, not all of them. The sample records roughly 250,000 clones, approximately 84% being singletons. The sequence came from a woman aged 40-49 years in good health and CMV-seropositive. The chain carries TRBV5-1 and TRBJ2-1, with a possible D match to TRBD2 (6 bases). Sequencing was performed on PBMCs. The chain's CDR3 is CASSGLATSSVNEQFF. The CDR3 bases are TGCGCCAGCAGCGGACTTGCTACTAGCTCGGTTAATGAGCAGTTCTTC.